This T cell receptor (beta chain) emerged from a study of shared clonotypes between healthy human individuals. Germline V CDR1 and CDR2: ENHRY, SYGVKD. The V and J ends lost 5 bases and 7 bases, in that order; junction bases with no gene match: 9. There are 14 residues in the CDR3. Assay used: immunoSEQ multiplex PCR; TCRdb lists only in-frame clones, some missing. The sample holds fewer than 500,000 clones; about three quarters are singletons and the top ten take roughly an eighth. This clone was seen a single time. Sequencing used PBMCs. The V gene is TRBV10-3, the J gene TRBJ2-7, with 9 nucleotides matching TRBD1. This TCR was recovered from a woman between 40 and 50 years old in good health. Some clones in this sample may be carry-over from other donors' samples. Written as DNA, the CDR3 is TGTGCCATCAGTTGGGACAGGGAAGTTTGGGAGCAGTACTTC. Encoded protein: CAISWDREVWEQYF.